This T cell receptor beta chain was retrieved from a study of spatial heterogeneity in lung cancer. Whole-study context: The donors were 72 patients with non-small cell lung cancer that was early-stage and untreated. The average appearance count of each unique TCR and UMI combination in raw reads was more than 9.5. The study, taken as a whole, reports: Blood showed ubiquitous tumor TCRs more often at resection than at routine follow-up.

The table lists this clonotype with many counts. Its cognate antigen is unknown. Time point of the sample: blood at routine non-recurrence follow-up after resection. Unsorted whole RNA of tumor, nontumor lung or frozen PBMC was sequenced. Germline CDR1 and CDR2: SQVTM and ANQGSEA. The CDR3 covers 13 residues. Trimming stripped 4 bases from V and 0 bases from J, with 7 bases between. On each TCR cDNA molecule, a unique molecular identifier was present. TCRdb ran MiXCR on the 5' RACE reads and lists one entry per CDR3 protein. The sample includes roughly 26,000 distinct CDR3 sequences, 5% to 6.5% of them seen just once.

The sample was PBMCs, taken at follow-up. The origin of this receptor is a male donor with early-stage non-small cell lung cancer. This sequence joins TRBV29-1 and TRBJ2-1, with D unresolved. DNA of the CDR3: TGCAGCGTTGTTAAGAGCTCCTACAATGAGCAGTTCTTC. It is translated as CSVVKSSYNEQFF.